What follows are 8 T cell receptor beta chains derived from one specimen sequenced in a study of PD-L1 blockade in urothelial cancer. Generated by immunoSEQ multiplex PCR, the TCRdb table keeps only in-frame clones and is missing some. The data hold roughly 100,000 clones, with around 82% observed a single time. The specimen comprised PBMCs, sampled around atezolizumab (anti-PD-L1) treatment. These receptors all stem from a man aged 50 to 60 with urothelial cancer.

This chain links TRBV7-9 with TRBJ2-7, with 9 bases that match TRBD1. V gave up 6 bases and J gave up 4 bases; unmatched junction bases: 4. Germline CDR1 reads SEHNR; CDR2 reads FQNEAQ (reference sequence). This CDR3 spans 13 amino acids. This chain's CDR3 is CASRIGQGYEQYF. The CDR3 DNA is TGTGCCAGCAGGATTGGACAGGGGTACGAGCAGTACTTC.

The chain couples TRBV18 to TRBJ2-7, with TRBD1 matching 9 bases. V shed 5 bases, J shed 7 bases, and the junction held 6 bases outside the gene matches. Germline V gene data show CDR1 as KGHSH and CDR2 as LQKENI. The CDR3 spans 13 residues. CDR3 in DNA: TGTGCCAGCTCAGGTGGGACAGGGCGGGAGCAGTACTTC. It encodes CASSGGTGREQYF.

The CDR3 loop reads CASSLRPLDSSSYNSPLHF. CDR3 sequence (DNA): TGCGCCAGCAGCCTTCGCCCATTGGACTCAAGCTCCTATAATTCACCCCTCCACTTT. The chain uses TRBV4-1 and TRBJ1-6; no firm D call. CDR1 is MGHRA, CDR2 YSYEKL, per germline. This CDR3 has 19 amino acids. Trimming stripped 4 bases from V and 0 bases from J, with 19 bases between.

V and J are TRBV7-8 and TRBJ2-7, with 7 bases that match TRBD1. The CDR3 has 15 amino acids. Germline CDR1 reads SGHVS; CDR2 reads FQNEAQ. Germline trimming cut 2 bases from V and 1 base from J; bases unmatched to any gene: 5. Here the CDR3 DNA reads TGTGCCAGCAGCTTATTTTCGGGACAGTCCTACGAGCAGTACTTC. The encoded protein is CASSLFSGQSYEQYF.

In its sample, this clone was seen a few times. This rearrangement joins TRBV19 to TRBJ2-1; 12 positions match TRBD2. V was pared by 5 bases and J by 5 bases, with 7 bases of the junction left unmatched. The CDR3 has 16 residues. Germline-derived CDR1 and CDR2 are LNHDA and SQIVND (reference sequence). The CDR3 region has the DNA TGTGCCAGTAGTCCCCTGACTAGCGGGAGCAACAATGAGCAGTTCTTC. Encoded protein: CASSPLTSGSNNEQFF. The variable domain in full, with the rest retrieved from reference TRBV19 and TRBJ2-1, is DGGITQSPKYLFRKEGQNVTLSCEQNLNHDAMYWYRQDPGQGLRLIYYSQIVNDFQKGDIAEGYSVSREKKESFPLTVTSAQKNPTAFYLCASSPLTSGSNNEQFFGPGTRLTVL.

This clone was recorded once. The chain uses TRBV27 and TRBJ2-7; TRBD1 matches at 10 bases. The trim removed 5 bases at V and 3 bases at J, leaving 13 bases unmatched. The V gene's germline CDR1 is MNHEY and CDR2 SMNVEV (reference sequence). The CDR3 totals 17 residues. CDR3 region: CASSAKGQGRVLYEQYF. The CDR3 DNA reads TGTGCCAGCAGTGCGAAGGGACAGGGGAGGGTCCTCTACGAGCAGTACTTC.

This rearrangement joins TRBV15 to TRBJ2-3, with TRBD1 identical over 9 bases. The J segment lost 6 bases and the V segment lost 5 bases, leaving 6 bases of the junction unmatched. Germline CDR1 LNHNV, CDR2 YYDKDF (reference sequence). The CDR3 is made up of 14 amino acids. The CDR3 is CATSFGTGYDTQYF. As DNA, the CDR3 is TGTGCCACCAGCTTCGGGACAGGGTACGATACGCAGTATTTT.

This clone was detected once. The chain combines TRBV9 with TRBJ2-1, with TRBD2 identical over 9 bases. The CDR3 is 17 amino acids. Trimming cost V 4 bases and J 5 bases; bases outside gene matches: 13. Per the germline V gene, CDR1 is SGDLS and CDR2 is YYNGEE. CDR3 amino acids: CASSSRGEASGDNEQFF. The CDR3 coding sequence is TGTGCCAGCAGCAGTAGGGGTGAGGCTAGCGGGGACAATGAGCAGTTCTTC.